This T cell receptor beta chain came from a study of tumor and adjacent non-tumor tissue in lung cancer. Study-wide context: There were around 11 adenocarcinoma, a couple of squamous cell carcinoma and 1 small cell lung cancer cases. Around 4.5 million productive TCRbeta reads were obtained per sample on average. General study results and limits: Compared with tumor, normal lung showed significantly lower TCR diversity. Tumor repertoires had a smaller top 100 clone share than normal lung.

RNA was extracted from bulk tissue without any cell sorting. TCRbeta libraries were built with three rounds of nested PCR, modified from ARM-PCR. TCRdb passed the multiplex PCR reads through MiXCR, listing each CDR3 protein once. Here the sample spans roughly 150,000 distinct CDR3 sequences, about 71% being singletons. With respect to this clonotype: Its antigen is currently unknown.

The CDR3 runs 13 residues. V shed 7 bases, J shed 9 bases, and the junction held 9 bases outside the gene matches. The V call is TRBV12-3 or TRBV12-4, the J call TRBJ2-1, with 7 bases fitting TRBD1. Sample: lung tumor tissue. The TCR originated in a man between 60 and 75 years old with small cell lung cancer. As DNA, the CDR3 is TGTGCCAGCATATCCACCCCAGGGGGTGAGCAGTTCTTC. This translates into CASISTPGGEQFF.